This TCR beta chain was identified during a study of T cell responses to AZD1222 COVID-19 vaccine. As regards this clone: Antigen specificity is unknown.

The study's findings and limits: A mostly white British donor set with more females was recruited, and clonal diversity was possibly underestimated. With two AZD1222 doses given, Spike-specific TCR breadth and depth both rose.

Generated by immunoSEQ multiplex PCR, the TCRdb table keeps only in-frame clones and is missing some. This repertoire shows roughly 130,000 clones, roughly 85% found once; its top ten account for about 8.3%. Germline CDR1 is SGHTA and CDR2 is FQGNSA. The CDR3 spans 15 residues. V was cut by 2 bases and J by 1 base, with 11 bases left in between. The V gene is TRBV7-2, the J gene TRBJ2-5; no clear D. This receptor was taken from an adult in good health. This material consisted of peripheral blood, taken on day 0 of AZD1222 vaccination. The CDR3 DNA reads TGTGCCAGCAGCTTAAGGACGGGCCGCCAAGAGACCCAGTACTTC. Residues: CASSLRTGRQETQYF.